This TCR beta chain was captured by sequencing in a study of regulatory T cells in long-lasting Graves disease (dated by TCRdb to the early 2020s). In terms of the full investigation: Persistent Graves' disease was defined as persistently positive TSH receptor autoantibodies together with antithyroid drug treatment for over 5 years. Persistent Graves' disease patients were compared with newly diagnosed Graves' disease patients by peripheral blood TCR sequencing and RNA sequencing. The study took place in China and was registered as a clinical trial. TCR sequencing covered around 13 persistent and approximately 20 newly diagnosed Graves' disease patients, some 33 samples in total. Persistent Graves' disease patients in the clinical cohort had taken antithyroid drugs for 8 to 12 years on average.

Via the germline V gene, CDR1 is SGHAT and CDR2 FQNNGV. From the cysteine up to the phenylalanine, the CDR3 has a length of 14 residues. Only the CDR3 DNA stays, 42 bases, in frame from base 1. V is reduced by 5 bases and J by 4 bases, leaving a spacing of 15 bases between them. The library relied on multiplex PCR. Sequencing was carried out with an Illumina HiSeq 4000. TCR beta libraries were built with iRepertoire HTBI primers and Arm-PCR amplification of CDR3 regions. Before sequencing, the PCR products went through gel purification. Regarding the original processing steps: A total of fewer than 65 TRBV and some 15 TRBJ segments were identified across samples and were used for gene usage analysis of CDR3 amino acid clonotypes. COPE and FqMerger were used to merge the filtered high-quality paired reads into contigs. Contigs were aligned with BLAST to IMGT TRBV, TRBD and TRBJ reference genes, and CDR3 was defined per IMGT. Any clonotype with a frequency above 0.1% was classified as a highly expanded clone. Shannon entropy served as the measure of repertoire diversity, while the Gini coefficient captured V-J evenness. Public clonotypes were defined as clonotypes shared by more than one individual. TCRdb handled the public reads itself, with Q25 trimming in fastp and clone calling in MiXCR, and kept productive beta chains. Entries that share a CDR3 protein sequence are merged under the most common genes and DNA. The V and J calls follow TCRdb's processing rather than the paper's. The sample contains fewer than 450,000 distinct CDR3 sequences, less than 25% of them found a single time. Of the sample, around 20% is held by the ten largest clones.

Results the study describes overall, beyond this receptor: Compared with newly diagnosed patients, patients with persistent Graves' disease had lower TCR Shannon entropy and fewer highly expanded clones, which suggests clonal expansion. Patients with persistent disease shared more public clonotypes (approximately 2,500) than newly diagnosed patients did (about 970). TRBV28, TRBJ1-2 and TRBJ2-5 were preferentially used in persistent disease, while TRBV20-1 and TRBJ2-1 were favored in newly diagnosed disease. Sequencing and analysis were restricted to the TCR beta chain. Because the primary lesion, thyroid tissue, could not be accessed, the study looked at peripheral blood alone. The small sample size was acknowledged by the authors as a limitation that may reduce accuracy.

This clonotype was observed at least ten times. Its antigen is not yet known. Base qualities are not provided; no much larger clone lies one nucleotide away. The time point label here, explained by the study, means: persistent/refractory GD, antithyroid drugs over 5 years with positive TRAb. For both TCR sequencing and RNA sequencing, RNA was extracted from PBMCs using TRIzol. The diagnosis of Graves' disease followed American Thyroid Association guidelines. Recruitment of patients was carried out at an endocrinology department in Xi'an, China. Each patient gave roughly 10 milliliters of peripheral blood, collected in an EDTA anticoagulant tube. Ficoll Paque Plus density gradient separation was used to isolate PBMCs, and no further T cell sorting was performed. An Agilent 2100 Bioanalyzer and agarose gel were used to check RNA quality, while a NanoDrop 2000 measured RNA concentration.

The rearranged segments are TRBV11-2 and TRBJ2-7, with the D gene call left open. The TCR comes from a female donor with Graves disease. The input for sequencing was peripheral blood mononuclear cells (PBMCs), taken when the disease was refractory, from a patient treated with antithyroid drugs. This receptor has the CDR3 CASSLTTAQYEQYF. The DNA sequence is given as TGTGCCAGCAGCCTTACGACGGCCCAGTACGAGCAGTACTTC.